The present entry profiles one T cell receptor (beta chain) with its context. What it binds is not known. These data belong to a study of a mutant IDH1 vaccine in newly diagnosed glioma. Study context: Treated patients were approximately 62% male, roughly 40% female, mean age around 40 years. Most patients had radiochemotherapy with temozolomide before enrollment; others had one alone.

Overall study results and limits: Across multiple MHC alleles, 93.3% of patients had vaccine-induced responses.

Method: immunoSEQ multiplex PCR; TCRdb's copy keeps in-frame clones and lacks some. Seen here are fewer than 45,000 clones, 80% to 95% observed once, and the top ten hold about 18%. Trimming removed 5 bases at V and 4 bases at J, with 11 bases between. Germline CDR1 MNHEY, CDR2 SMNVEV (reference sequence). The CDR3 is 13 residues long. This sample's time point: baseline, week 1 (first vaccination visit). Treatment in this sample: pre-vaccination baseline after standard-of-care therapy. The donors had new WHO grade 3 or 4 astrocytomas; these were IDH1-mutant and ATRX-lost. The sequenced sample was PBMCs, obtained from a glioma patient treated with radiotherapy, temozolomide or both. The chain couples TRBV27 to TRBJ1-1; tentatively, D is TRBD1 (6 bases). This clonotype was obtained from a young man with glioma. The CDR3 DNA sequence: TGTGCCAGCAGTGTGACAGGCGCCACTGAAGCTTTCTTT. This gives the protein CASSVTGATEAFF.